One sample yielded the 27 T cell receptor beta chains listed below, sequenced in a study of blood T cell repertoires in COVID-19. Assay: immunoSEQ multiplex PCR; the TCRdb copy retains only in-frame clones and omits some. Found here are more than 85,000 clones, 81% of them singletons; the top ten hold less than 45%. Sequencing used peripheral blood. Receptor source: a man at least 80 years old with acute or convalescent COVID-19.

The chain uses TRBV4-2 and TRBJ1-2; D might be TRBD1 (5 bases). The CDR3 sequence is 13 residues long. Germline V gives CDR1 LGHNA, CDR2 YNFKEQ. Trimming cost V 8 bases and J 5 bases, with 15 bases left between them. CDR3 loop: CASSYGTRYGYTF. The DNA of the CDR3 is TGTGCCAGCTCGTATGGGACTCGTTATGGCTACACCTTC.

This clone has just a few counts. The chain has TRBV10-3 and TRBJ1-5, with TRBD1 as a possible D gene (5 bases). The V gene lost 3 bases and the J gene lost 4 bases, with 13 bases spanning the gap. The CDR3 spans 15 residues. Germline CDR1 ENHRY, CDR2 SYGVKD. The DNA of the CDR3 is TGTGCCATCAGTGAAGGGCAGGGCAAAAATCAGCCCCAGCATTTT. It codes for CAISEGQGKNQPQHF.

This clone was counted a single time. CDR3 in DNA: TGTGCCAGCAGTCCCCGGGAGGGTAAAACAGATACGCAGTATTTT. As protein: CASSPREGKTDTQYF. V is TRBV6-5 and J is TRBJ2-3; 8 bases are shared with TRBD2. Trimming cost V 5 bases and J 3 bases; bases outside gene matches: 7. The CDR3 loop spans 15 amino acids. Germline-derived CDR1 and CDR2 are MNHEY and SVGAGI.

J is TRBJ1-4 and V is TRBV21-1; the table's D call, TRBD1, was not checked against the DNA. TRBV21-1 is a pseudogene locus. This CDR3 is built from 14 residues. The CDR3: CASALRTDNEKLFF. The CDR3 DNA follows: TGTGCCAGTGCCTTACGGACAGATAATGAAAAACTGTTTTTT.

The V call is TRBV10-3, the J call TRBJ1-2, with D possibly TRBD1 on 6 matching bases. CDR1 is ENHRY and CDR2 is SYGVKD in the germline V gene. The V and J ends lost 3 bases and 7 bases respectively, with 15 bases between them. The CDR3 runs 14 residues. CDR3 region: CAISDRGAGGGYTF. In DNA, the CDR3 is TGTGCCATCAGTGATCGGGGGGCTGGCGGTGGCTACACCTTC.

This clone has only one observation. DNA for the CDR3: TGTGCCATTTCAACGGGGACAGGGAACACTGAAGCTTTCTTT. Its translation: CAISTGTGNTEAFF. The J gene is TRBJ1-1, the V gene TRBV10-3, with 8 bases identical to TRBD1. V gave up 9 bases and J gave up 1 base; unmatched junction bases: 7. The germline V gene encodes CDR1 ENHRY and CDR2 SYGVKD. The CDR3 consists of 14 residues.

This chain joins TRBV28 and TRBJ2-1, with TRBD2 matching 9 bases. CDR1 and CDR2 from the germline V gene are MDHEN and SYDVKM. V lost 6 bases to trimming and J lost 4 bases; unmatched junction nucleotides: 7. The CDR3 runs 15 residues. CDR3 sequence reads: CASSRSGSIYNEQFF. The CDR3 DNA sequence: TGTGCCAGCAGCCGTAGCGGGAGTATTTACAATGAGCAGTTCTTC.

This chain connects TRBV18 to TRBJ2-2; TRBD1 aligns across 8 bases. This CDR3 has 15 residues. Germline-derived CDR1 and CDR2 are KGHSH and LQKENI. The V and J ends lost 3 bases and 5 bases, in that order; junction bases with no gene match: 5. The CDR3 nucleotides read TGTGCCAGCTCACCGGACAGGGTCTTAACCGGGGAGCTGTTTTTT. Translation: CASSPDRVLTGELFF.

Concerning this clone: The junction and the germline gene differ at one end; a read error may be behind it. The chain couples TRBV7-7 to TRBJ2-1; D is unresolved. This CDR3 is 13 amino acids long. From germline, CDR1 is SSHAT and CDR2 FNYEAQ (reference sequence). CDR3 sequence reads: CASSSNQVDEQFF. Here the CDR3 DNA reads TGTGCTAGCAGCTCTAACCAGGTCGATGAGCAGTTCTTC. The variable domain in full, with the rest retrieved from reference TRBV7-7 and TRBJ2-1, is GAGVSQSPRYKVTKRGQDVTLRCDPISSHATLYWYQQALGQGPEFLTYFNYEAQPDKSGLPSDRFSAERPEGSISTLTIQRTEQRDSAMYRCASSSNQVDEQFFGPGTRLTVL.

The chain uses TRBV18 and TRBJ1-2; 8 bases match TRBD1. This CDR3 has 14 residues. Per the germline V gene, CDR1 is KGHSH and CDR2 is LQKENI. With 5 bases clipped from V and 3 bases from J, the junction kept 5 bases outside the gene matches. This CDR3 reads CASSSGQGHYGYTF. CDR3 DNA sequence: TGTGCCAGCTCAAGCGGACAGGGCCACTATGGCTACACCTTC.

This clone was found many times. V gene TRBV4-1 combines with J gene TRBJ1-1, with D maybe TRBD1 (5 bases). Germline lookup yields CDR1 MGHRA and CDR2 YSYEKL. V dropped 0 bases and J dropped 0 bases, with 11 bases sitting between them. The CDR3 contains 16 residues. The CDR3 protein is CASSQEGRGLNTEAFF. DNA of the CDR3: TGCGCCAGCAGCCAAGAAGGAAGGGGCTTGAACACTGAAGCTTTCTTT.

This clone was observed once. This chain links TRBV18 with TRBJ1-6, with 7 bases aligning to TRBD1. Germline CDR1 KGHSH, CDR2 LQKENI. After removal of 3 bases from V and 8 bases from J, the junction contained 7 bases not matched to a gene. The CDR3 is 15 residues long. The CDR3 nucleotides read TGTGCCAGCTCACCCCGGACAGGTTCCGATTCACCCCTCCACTTT. It encodes CASSPRTGSDSPLHF.

V usage is TRBV5-4 and J usage is TRBJ2-1; the D gene is possibly TRBD2 (5 bases). Germline V lookup: CDR1 SGHNT, CDR2 YYREEE (reference sequence). This CDR3 comprises 16 residues. Trimming stripped 1 base from V and 3 bases from J, with 14 bases between. The CDR3 sequence: CASSLQEGSGYNEQFF. Here the CDR3 DNA reads TGTGCCAGCAGCTTGCAAGAGGGTTCAGGCTACAATGAGCAGTTCTTC.

V and J are TRBV18 and TRBJ2-3, with a weak D call TRBD1 (6 bases). V shed 4 bases and J shed 2 bases, with 16 bases lying between them. CDR1 and CDR2 (germline): KGHSH, LQKENI. The CDR3 totals 16 residues. As DNA, the CDR3 is TGTGCCAGCTCACTACTCCGGGACACCAACACAGATACGCAGTATTTT. This sequence encodes CASSLLRDTNTDTQYF.

This clone was seen once. The rearrangement joins TRBV7-9 to TRBJ1-1; the D gene is possibly TRBD1 (6 bases). The germline V gene has CDR1 SEHNR and CDR2 FQNEAQ (reference sequence). The V end lost 2 bases, the J end lost 5 bases, and 18 bases lay between the germline ends. This CDR3 comprises 16 residues. The CDR3 loop reads CASSLRNRVVGTEAFF. DNA of the CDR3: TGTGCCAGCAGCTTAAGAAACAGGGTAGTAGGGACTGAAGCTTTCTTT.

The CDR3 DNA follows: TGTGCCAGCAGCCCAGGTGGGGACAGTTCCAACGTCCTGACTTTC. It encodes CASSPGGDSSNVLTF. The rearrangement joins TRBV3-1 (or the pseudogene TRBV3-2) to TRBJ2-6; 7 nucleotides agree with TRBD1. The CDR3 runs 15 residues. Looked up from germline, CDR1 is LGHDT and CDR2 is YNNKEL (reference sequence). Germline trimming cut 4 bases from V and 8 bases from J; bases unmatched to any gene: 8.

A single count supports this clone. V is TRBV2 and J is TRBJ1-1; D is unresolved. The germline CDR1 and CDR2 sequences are SNHLY and FYNNEI. The CDR3 contains 13 residues. V lost 4 bases and J 1 base, leaving 7 bases between the germline ends. The CDR3 coding sequence is TGTGCCAGCAGTGTTGAGAGGAACACTGAAGCTTTCTTT. As protein: CASSVERNTEAFF.

CDR3 DNA sequence: TGCGCCAGCAGTCAGGAACAGGGCCCCCAAGAGACCCAGTACTTC. Translating gives CASSQEQGPQETQYF. The chain couples TRBV5-1 to TRBJ2-5; a weak D match, TRBD1 (6 bases). Germline-derived CDR1 and CDR2 are SGHRS and YFSETQ. V lost 5 bases, J lost 1 base, and 15 bases lay in between. There are 15 residues in the CDR3.

This sequence joins TRBV3-1 (or the pseudogene TRBV3-2) and TRBJ2-3; 7 bases line up with TRBD2. Trimming took 5 bases from V and 11 from J; bases not matched to a gene: 10. CDR1 and CDR2 from the germline V gene are LGHDT and YNNKEL (reference sequence). This CDR3 spans 13 amino acids. CDR3 nucleotide sequence: TGTGCCAGCAGCGCTGGCGGGAGTCGGGTGCAGTATTTT. Its translation: CASSAGGSRVQYF.

V gene TRBV2 combines with J gene TRBJ1-3, with D maybe TRBD1 (5 bases). The CDR3 loop spans 14 amino acids. V lost 6 bases, J lost 2 bases, and 11 bases lay in between. The V gene's germline CDR1 is SNHLY and CDR2 FYNNEI. This CDR3 is CASRADKAGNTIYF. The DNA of the CDR3 is TGTGCCAGCAGGGCGGACAAGGCTGGAAACACCATATATTTT. Combining the CDR3 with reference TRBV2 and TRBJ1-3 gives the whole variable domain EPEVTQTPSHQVTQMGQEVILRCVPISNHLYFYWYRQILGQKVEFLVSFYNNEISEKSEIFDDQFSVERPDGSNFTLKIRSTKLEDSAMYFCASRADKAGNTIYFGEGSWLTVV.

The chain recombines TRBV7-2 with TRBJ1-1; TRBD1 is a possible D gene (5 bases). Trimming pared 5 bases from V and 1 base from J, leaving 14 bases between. This CDR3 spans 15 amino acids. CDR1 is SGHTA, CDR2 FQGNSA, per germline. In DNA form, the CDR3 reads TGTGCCAGCAGCCTCGGGGGTGCTTGGAACACTGAAGCTTTCTTT. Its protein product is CASSLGGAWNTEAFF.

V gene TRBV5-1 combines with J gene TRBJ2-7, with 7 bases that match TRBD1. The ends lost 0 bases at V and 2 bases at J; junction bases unmatched: 11. The CDR3 has 17 amino acids. Germline loops: CDR1 SGHRS, CDR2 YFSETQ. The DNA for the CDR3 is TGCGCCAGCAGCTTGGCCTTAGTTGGGCAGGGGGCCTACGAGCAGTACTTC. Translation: CASSLALVGQGAYEQYF.

This rearrangement joins TRBV5-1 to TRBJ2-2, with D tentatively TRBD2 (5 bases). Germline assignment: CDR1 SGHRS and CDR2 YFSETQ. This CDR3 contains 14 residues. The V and J ends lost 8 bases and 0 bases respectively, with 11 bases between them. The DNA for the CDR3 is TGCGCCAGTCTACGGGATACGAACACCGGGGAGCTGTTTTTT. It encodes CASLRDTNTGELFF. The complete variable domain, with remaining parts taken from reference TRBV5-1 and TRBJ2-2, reads KAGVTQTPRYLIKTRGQQVTLSCSPISGHRSVSWYQQTPGQGLQFLFEYFSETQRNKGNFPGRFSGRQFSNSRSEMNVSTLELGDSALYLCASLRDTNTGELFFGEGSRLTVL.

The chain employs TRBV12-5 and TRBJ1-6; D not resolved. The CDR3 runs 16 residues. Germline V gene sequence: CDR1 LGHNT, CDR2 FRNRAP. V lost 7 bases and J 9 bases, leaving 22 bases between the germline ends. CDR3 coding DNA: TGTGCTAGTGCCCAATGGAAAAGAGGAGTAGGTTCACCCCTCCACTTT. Amino acid sequence: CASAQWKRGVGSPLHF.

The chain carries TRBV28 and TRBJ1-1; 8 bases align to TRBD1. This CDR3 region has 13 residues. Germline CDR1 MDHEN, CDR2 SYDVKM. Unmatched junction bases numbered 6, after V lost 7 bases and J lost 5 bases. DNA for the CDR3: TGTGCCAGCAATGAGGACAGGGATACTGAAGCTTTCTTT. Translating it yields CASNEDRDTEAFF.

This chain links TRBV5-1 with TRBJ1-1; D is unresolved. V was shortened by 7 bases and J by 0 bases, with 10 bases between the two germline ends. From germline, CDR1 is SGHRS and CDR2 YFSETQ. The CDR3 runs 13 residues. CDR3 protein: CASSLLLNTEAFF. CDR3 sequence (DNA): TGCGCCAGCTCCCTCCTTTTGAACACTGAAGCTTTCTTT.

The J gene is TRBJ1-1, the V gene TRBV5-4; 7 bases are shared with TRBD1. Germline V gene sequence: CDR1 SGHNT, CDR2 YYREEE (reference sequence). The J segment lost 10 bases and the V segment lost 2 bases, leaving 8 bases of the junction unmatched. This CDR3 spans 13 amino acids. CDR3 in amino acids: CASSLQGLRGAFF. CDR3 sequence (DNA): TGTGCCAGCAGCTTACAGGGGCTTAGGGGAGCTTTCTTT.